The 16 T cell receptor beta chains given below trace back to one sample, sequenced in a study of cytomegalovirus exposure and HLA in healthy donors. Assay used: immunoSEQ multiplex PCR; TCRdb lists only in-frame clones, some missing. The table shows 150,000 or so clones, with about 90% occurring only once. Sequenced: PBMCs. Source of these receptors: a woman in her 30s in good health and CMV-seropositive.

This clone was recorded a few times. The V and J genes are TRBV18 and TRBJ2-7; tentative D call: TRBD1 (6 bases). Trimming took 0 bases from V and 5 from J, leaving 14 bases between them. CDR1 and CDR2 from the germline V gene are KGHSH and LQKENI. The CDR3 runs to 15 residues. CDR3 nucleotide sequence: TGTGCCAGCTCACCACCGAACAGGGAAAAGGACGAGCAGTACTTC. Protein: CASSPPNREKDEQYF.

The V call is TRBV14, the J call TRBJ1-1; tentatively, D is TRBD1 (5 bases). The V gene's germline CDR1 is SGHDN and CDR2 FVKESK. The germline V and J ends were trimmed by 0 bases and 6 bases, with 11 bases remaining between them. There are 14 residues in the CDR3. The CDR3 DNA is TGTGCCAGCAGCCAAGAACGGGGGGTGGCTGAAGCTTTCTTT. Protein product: CASSQERGVAEAFF.

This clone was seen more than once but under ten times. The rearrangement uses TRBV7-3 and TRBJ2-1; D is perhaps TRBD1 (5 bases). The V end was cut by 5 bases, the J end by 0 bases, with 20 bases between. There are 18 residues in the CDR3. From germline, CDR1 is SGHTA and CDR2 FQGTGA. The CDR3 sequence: CASSPNVVRGTSYNEQFF. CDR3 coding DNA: TGTGCCAGCAGCCCCAACGTAGTTAGGGGAACCTCCTACAATGAGCAGTTCTTC.

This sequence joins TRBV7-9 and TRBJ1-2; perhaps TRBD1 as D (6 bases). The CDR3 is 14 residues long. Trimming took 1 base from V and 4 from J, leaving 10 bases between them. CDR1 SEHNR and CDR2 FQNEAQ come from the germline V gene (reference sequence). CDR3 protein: CASSLGTALYGYTF. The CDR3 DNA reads TGTGCCAGCAGCTTAGGGACAGCCCTCTATGGCTACACCTTC.

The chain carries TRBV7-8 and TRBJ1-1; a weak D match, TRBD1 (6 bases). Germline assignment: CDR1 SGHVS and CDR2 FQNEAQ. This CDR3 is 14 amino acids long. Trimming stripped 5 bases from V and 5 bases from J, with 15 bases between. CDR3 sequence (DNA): TGTGCCAGCAGCCCGGAGACAGGCGGGACTGAAGCTTTCTTT. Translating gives CASSPETGGTEAFF.

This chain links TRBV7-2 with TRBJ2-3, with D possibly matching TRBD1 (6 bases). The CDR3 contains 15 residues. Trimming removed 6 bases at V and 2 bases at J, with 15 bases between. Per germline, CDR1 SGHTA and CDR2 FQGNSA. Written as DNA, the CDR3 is TGTGCCAGCAGTCCTGACAGGTTCTACACAGATACGCAGTATTTT. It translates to CASSPDRFYTDTQYF.

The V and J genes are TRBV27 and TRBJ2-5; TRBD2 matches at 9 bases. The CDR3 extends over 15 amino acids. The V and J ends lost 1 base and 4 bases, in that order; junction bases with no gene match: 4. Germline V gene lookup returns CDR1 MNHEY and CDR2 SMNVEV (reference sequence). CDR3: CASSLWASGVETQYF. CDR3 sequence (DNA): TGTGCCAGCAGTTTATGGGCTAGCGGGGTAGAGACCCAGTACTTC.

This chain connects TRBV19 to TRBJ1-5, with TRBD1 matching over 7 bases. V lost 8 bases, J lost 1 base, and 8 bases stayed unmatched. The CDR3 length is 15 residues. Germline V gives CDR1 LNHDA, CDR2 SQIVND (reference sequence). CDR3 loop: CASRVQQGSNQPQHF. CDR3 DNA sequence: TGTGCCAGTCGGGTCCAACAGGGGAGCAATCAGCCCCAGCATTTT.

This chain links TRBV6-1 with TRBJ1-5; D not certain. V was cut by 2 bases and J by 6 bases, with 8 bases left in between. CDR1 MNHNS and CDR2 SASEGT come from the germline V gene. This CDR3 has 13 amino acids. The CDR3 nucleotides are TGTGCCAGCAGTGAAACAGTGGGTCAGCCCCAGCATTTT. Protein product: CASSETVGQPQHF.

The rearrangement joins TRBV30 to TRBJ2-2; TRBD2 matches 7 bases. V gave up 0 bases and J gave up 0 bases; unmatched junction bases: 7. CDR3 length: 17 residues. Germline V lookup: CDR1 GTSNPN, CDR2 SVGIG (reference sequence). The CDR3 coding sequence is TGTGCCTGGAGTGTTTTTAGGCTAGCGGCGAACACCGGGGAGCTGTTTTTT. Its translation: CAWSVFRLAANTGELFF. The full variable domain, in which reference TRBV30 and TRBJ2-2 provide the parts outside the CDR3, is SQTIHQWPATLVQPVGSPLSLECTVEGTSNPNLYWYRQAAGRGLQLLFYSVGIGQISSEVPQNLSASRPQDRQFILSSKKLLLSDSGFYLCAWSVFRLAANTGELFFGEGSRLTVL.

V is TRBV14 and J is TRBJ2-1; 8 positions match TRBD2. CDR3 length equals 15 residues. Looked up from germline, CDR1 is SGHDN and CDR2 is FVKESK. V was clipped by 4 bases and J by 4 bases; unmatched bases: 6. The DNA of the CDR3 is TGTGCCAGCAGCCGCCTTTCGGGGGGGTACAATGAGCAGTTCTTC. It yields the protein CASSRLSGGYNEQFF.

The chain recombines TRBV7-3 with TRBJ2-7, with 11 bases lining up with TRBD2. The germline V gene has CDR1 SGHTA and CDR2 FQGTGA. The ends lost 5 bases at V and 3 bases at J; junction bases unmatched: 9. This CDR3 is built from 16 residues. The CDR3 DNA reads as TGTGCCAGCAGCCCGTTAGCGGGAGGGCCCATCTACGAGCAGTACTTC. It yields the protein CASSPLAGGPIYEQYF.

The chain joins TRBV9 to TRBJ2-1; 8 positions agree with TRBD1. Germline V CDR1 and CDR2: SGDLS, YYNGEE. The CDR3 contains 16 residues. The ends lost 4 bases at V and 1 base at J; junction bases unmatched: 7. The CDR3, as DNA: TGTGCCAGCAGCCCAGGGACAGGTCCTTCCTACAATGAGCAGTTCTTC. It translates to CASSPGTGPSYNEQFF.

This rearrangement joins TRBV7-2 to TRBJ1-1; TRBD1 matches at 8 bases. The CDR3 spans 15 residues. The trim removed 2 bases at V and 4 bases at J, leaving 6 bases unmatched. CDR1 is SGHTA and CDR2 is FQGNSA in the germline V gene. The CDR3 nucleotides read TGTGCCAGCAGCTTATCCCCAACAGGGGGCACTGAAGCTTTCTTT. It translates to CASSLSPTGGTEAFF.

This chain's CDR3 is CASSRDYSYEQYF. The CDR3 nucleotides read TGCGCCAGCAGTCGGGACTACTCCTACGAGCAGTACTTC. The chain carries TRBV4-1 and TRBJ2-7; 7 bases agree with TRBD2. The CDR3 has 13 residues. Germline assignment: CDR1 MGHRA and CDR2 YSYEKL. Trimming removed 6 bases from V and 0 bases from J; junction bases left unmatched: 2.

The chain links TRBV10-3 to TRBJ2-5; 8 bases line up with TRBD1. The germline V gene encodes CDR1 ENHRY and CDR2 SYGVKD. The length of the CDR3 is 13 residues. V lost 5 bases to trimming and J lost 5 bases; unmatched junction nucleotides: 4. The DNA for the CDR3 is TGTGCCATCAGTAACAGACAGGGGGAGACCCAGTACTTC. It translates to CAISNRQGETQYF.